One and the same sample provided the 2 T cell receptor beta chains below, sequenced in a study of blood T cell repertoires in COVID-19. Clones were read by immunoSEQ multiplex PCR, and TCRdb kept only the in-frame ones, dropping some. Of tens of thousands of clones listed, over 75% were seen once; the top ten hold roughly 13%. Source material: peripheral blood. All receptors come from a human donor in a cohort sampled during active COVID-19.

This clone was recorded only once. This chain uses TRBV12-2 with TRBJ2-5; the table gives TRBD1 as D, unverified against the DNA. TRBV12-2 is described as a pseudogene. This CDR3 contains 15 residues. CDR3 DNA sequence: TGTGCAAGTCGCTCCCCGCGGGACAGGGTAGAGACCCAGTACTTC. It yields the protein CASRSPRDRVETQYF.

This CDR3 reads CASIPPPGLAGVNEQFF. CDR3 sequence (DNA): TGTGCCAGCATCCCGCCCCCGGGACTAGCGGGAGTTAATGAGCAGTTCTTC. The chain has TRBV6-2 or TRBV6-3 and TRBJ2-1, with 14 bases identical to TRBD2. With V trimmed by 7 bases and J by 7 bases, 12 bases remained unmatched. Germline V gives CDR1 MNHEY, CDR2 SVGEGT. This CDR3 is 17 amino acids long.